These T cell receptor beta chains were read from a single sample in a study of cytomegalovirus exposure and HLA in healthy donors. Assay: immunoSEQ multiplex PCR; the TCRdb copy retains only in-frame clones and omits some. Its clone listing holds 130,000 or so clones. What was sequenced was PBMCs. The receptors were gathered from a woman in her thirties or forties in good health and CMV-seropositive. CDR3s include the opening cysteine and the closing phenylalanine or tryptophan. Fields, in order: CDR3 length, D gene, J gene, V gene, CDR3 protein, CDR3 DNA. The D gene is left open where the match is weak.

CDR3 length: 14; D gene: .; J gene: TRBJ1-6; V gene: TRBV19; CDR3 protein: CASRTGSYNSPLHF; CDR3 DNA: TGTGCCAGTCGAACGGGCTCCTATAATTCACCCCTCCACTTT
CDR3 length: 12; D gene: .; J gene: TRBJ1-2; V gene: TRBV29-1; CDR3 protein: CSVEGSDYGYTF; CDR3 DNA: TGCAGCGTTGAGGGCTCCGACTATGGCTACACCTTC
CDR3 length: 14; D gene: .; J gene: TRBJ2-1; V gene: TRBV6-1; CDR3 protein: CASSIAPRGNEQFF; CDR3 DNA: TGTGCCAGCAGTATAGCGCCCCGAGGCAATGAGCAGTTCTTC
CDR3 length: 15; D gene: TRBD1; J gene: TRBJ2-4; V gene: TRBV5-1; CDR3 protein: CASSLYQGQNNIQYF; CDR3 DNA: TGCGCCAGCAGCTTGTACCAGGGACAGAATAACATTCAGTACTTC
CDR3 length: 20; D gene: TRBD1; J gene: TRBJ2-7; V gene: TRBV27; CDR3 protein: CASSLGAFGTGLTHTYEQYF; CDR3 DNA: TGTGCCAGCAGTTTGGGCGCGTTCGGGACAGGACTAACGCACACCTACGAGCAGTACTTC
CDR3 length: 14; D gene: TRBD1; J gene: TRBJ2-7; V gene: TRBV2; CDR3 protein: CASSWDRNAYEQYF; CDR3 DNA: TGTGCCAGCAGTTGGGACAGGAATGCTTACGAGCAGTACTTC
CDR3 length: 16; D gene: TRBD1; J gene: TRBJ1-2; V gene: TRBV18; CDR3 protein: CASSPPGQGRDYGYTF; CDR3 DNA: TGTGCCAGCTCACCACCGGGACAGGGACGAGACTATGGCTACACCTTC
CDR3 length: 14; D gene: .; J gene: TRBJ1-1; V gene: TRBV5-1; CDR3 protein: CASSLNQRGTEAFF; CDR3 DNA: TGCGCCAGCAGCTTGAATCAACGCGGCACTGAAGCTTTCTTT
CDR3 length: 17; D gene: TRBD2; J gene: TRBJ2-4; V gene: TRBV7-2; CDR3 protein: CASSFLSGPLAKNIQYF; CDR3 DNA: TGTGCCAGCAGCTTCCTTAGCGGGCCTCTAGCCAAAAACATTCAGTACTTC
CDR3 length: 15; D gene: TRBD1; J gene: TRBJ2-7; V gene: TRBV27; CDR3 protein: CASSPGTAGSYEQYF; CDR3 DNA: TGTGCCAGCAGTCCCGGGACAGCTGGCTCCTACGAGCAGTACTTC
CDR3 length: 11; D gene: TRBD1; J gene: TRBJ2-1; V gene: TRBV20-1; CDR3 protein: CSADRGIEQFF; CDR3 DNA: TGCAGTGCGGACAGGGGAATTGAGCAGTTCTTC
CDR3 length: 16; D gene: .; J gene: TRBJ2-3; V gene: TRBV28; CDR3 protein: CASSFVAPIPTDTQYF; CDR3 DNA: TGTGCCAGCAGTTTTGTAGCTCCTATCCCCACAGATACGCAGTATTTT
CDR3 length: 15; D gene: TRBD1; J gene: TRBJ2-7; V gene: TRBV5-6; CDR3 protein: CASSSRDRASYEQYF; CDR3 DNA: TGTGCCAGCAGCTCCCGGGACAGGGCATCCTACGAGCAGTACTTC
CDR3 length: 15; D gene: .; J gene: TRBJ1-3; V gene: TRBV7-2; CDR3 protein: CASSPQAATGNTIYF; CDR3 DNA: TGTGCCAGCAGCCCGCAGGCAGCTACGGGAAACACCATATATTTT
CDR3 length: 15; D gene: TRBD1; J gene: TRBJ2-2; V gene: TRBV5-1; CDR3 protein: CASSPGTGVDGELFF; CDR3 DNA: TGCGCCAGCAGCCCCGGGACAGGGGTTGACGGGGAGCTGTTTTTT
CDR3 length: 15; D gene: TRBD2; J gene: TRBJ2-1; V gene: TRBV19; CDR3 protein: CASTTSEVAYNEQFF; CDR3 DNA: TGTGCCAGCACGACTAGCGAGGTCGCCTACAATGAGCAGTTCTTC
CDR3 length: 17; D gene: .; J gene: TRBJ2-1; V gene: TRBV11-2; CDR3 protein: CASSPMPGSSSYNEQFF; CDR3 DNA: TGTGCCAGCAGCCCTATGCCAGGCTCGTCCTCCTACAATGAGCAGTTCTTC
CDR3 length: 14; D gene: .; J gene: TRBJ1-1; V gene: TRBV2; CDR3 protein: CASSELERITEAFF; CDR3 DNA: TGTGCCAGCAGTGAGTTGGAGAGAATCACTGAAGCTTTCTTT
CDR3 length: 14; D gene: .; J gene: TRBJ1-2; V gene: TRBV5-1; CDR3 protein: CASSLDRELYGYTF; CDR3 DNA: TGCGCCAGCAGCTTGGACAGGGAGCTCTATGGCTACACCTTC